This TCR beta chain is drawn from a study of blood T cell repertoires in COVID-19. Clones were read by immunoSEQ multiplex PCR, and TCRdb kept only the in-frame ones, dropping some. There are about 350,000 clones in the sample; 70% to 90% occur only once, and 5.3% lies in the top ten. This TCR came from a woman in her twenties or thirties who had recovered from COVID-19. The specimen was PBMCs or T cells enriched from blood (not recorded which).

CDR3 bases: TGTGCCAGCAGCGATAGCGGGGGGGTAGAGACCCAGTACTTC. Its protein is CASSDSGGVETQYF. The chain links TRBV7-9 to TRBJ2-5; 11 nucleotides align to TRBD2. The length of the CDR3 is 14 residues. The V segment lost 5 bases and the J segment 4 bases; nucleotides outside the gene matches: 3. The germline V gene has CDR1 SEHNR and CDR2 FQNEAQ (reference sequence).